This entry features one T cell receptor beta chain sequence. CDR3 length equals 18 residues. Germline lookup yields CDR1 SGDLS and CDR2 YYNGEE. With 3 bases removed from V and 4 bases from J, the gap between germline ends came to 25 bases. This specimen comes from a study of regulatory T cells in long-lasting Graves disease. Arm-PCR with iRepertoire HTBI primers amplified the CDR3 regions for these TCR beta libraries. TCRdb itself ran the multiplex PCR reads through MiXCR, one entry per CDR3 protein. Counted here are 400,000 to 500,000 distinct CDR3 sequences, about 15% occurring once; the ten biggest clones make up around 11%. This sample's time point: newly diagnosed GD, antithyroid drugs for less than 3 months. PBMC-extracted RNA yielded the TCR library. This sample also appeared in a second study, on T cells in Graves' hyperthyroidism and ophthalmopathy.

The sequence was obtained from a woman aged 25 to 39 with Graves disease. The chain uses TRBV9 and TRBJ1-2; unclear D gene. Here the sequenced sample was peripheral blood mononuclear cells (PBMCs), taken at new diagnosis, from a patient treated with antithyroid drugs. DNA for the CDR3: TGTGCCAGCAGCGGGGGAATCGGGATCCAACGTAGGTTCTATGGCTACACCTTC. It is translated as CASSGGIGIQRRFYGYTF.